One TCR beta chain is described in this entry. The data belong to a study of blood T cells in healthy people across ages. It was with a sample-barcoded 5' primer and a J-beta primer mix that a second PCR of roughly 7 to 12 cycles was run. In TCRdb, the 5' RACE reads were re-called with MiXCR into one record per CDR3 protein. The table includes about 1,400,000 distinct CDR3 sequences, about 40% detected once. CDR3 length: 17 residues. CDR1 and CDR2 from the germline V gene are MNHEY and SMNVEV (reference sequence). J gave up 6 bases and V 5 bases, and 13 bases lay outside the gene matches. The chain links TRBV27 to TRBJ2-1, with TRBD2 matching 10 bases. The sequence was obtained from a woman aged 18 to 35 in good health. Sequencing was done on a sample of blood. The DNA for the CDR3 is TGTGCCAGCAGTCCCCAAAGCTTTAGCGGGGGGCCCAATGAGCAGTTCTTC. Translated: CASSPQSFSGGPNEQFF.